The next 28 T cell receptor beta chains were all read from a single sample in a study of CD8 T cells in ankylosing spondylitis (dated by TCRdb to about 2017). Library generation was performed with 5' RACE. Sequencing was carried out with an Illumina HiSeq 2500. TCRdb trimmed the raw reads at Q25, called clones with MiXCR and kept productive beta chains. Rows are unified per CDR3 protein, each entry keeping the most common DNA and genes. This sample gives under 250,000 distinct CDR3 sequences in total; more than 25% of them show up just once. Around 4% of the sample lies in the top ten. Specimen: blood, either unsorted or a sorted T cell fraction (not recorded which). All receptors derive from a male donor with ankylosing spondylitis or in good health (not recorded which).

This chain joins TRBV6-1 and TRBJ2-4, with 8 bases matching TRBD1. CDR1 is MNHNS, CDR2 SASEGT, per germline. The CDR3 contains 14 residues. V shed 6 bases, J shed 5 bases, and the junction held 6 bases outside the gene matches. CDR3 DNA sequence: TGTGCCAGCAGGAGGACAGGGCGGGAAAACATTCAGTACTTC. Amino acid sequence: CASRRTGRENIQYF.

This clonotype was seen only a few times. The chain is built from TRBV5-1 and TRBJ2-1; 10 bases fit TRBD2. With 2 bases clipped from V and 8 bases from J, the junction kept 7 bases outside the gene matches. The V gene's germline CDR1 is SGHRS and CDR2 YFSETQ. This CDR3 is built from 15 residues. The chain's CDR3 is CASSLALAGIDEQFF. The CDR3 bases are TGCGCCAGCAGCTTAGCACTAGCGGGGATCGATGAGCAGTTCTTC.

The genes are TRBV27 and TRBJ2-1; D is perhaps TRBD1 or TRBD2 (6 bases each). The CDR3 contains 13 residues. CDR1 and CDR2 from the germline V gene are MNHEY and SMNVEV (reference sequence). V was cut by 5 bases and J by 5 bases, with 10 bases left in between. CDR3 nucleotides: TGTGCCAGCAGTATAGGGGGGAACAATGAGCAGTTCTTC. Translation gives CASSIGGNNEQFF.

The CDR3, as DNA: TGCAGCGTTGAAGGTTCAAGACAGGGTTACAATGAGCAGTTCTTC. Amino acids: CSVEGSRQGYNEQFF. The chain uses TRBV29-1 and TRBJ2-1; 7 nucleotides match TRBD1. The CDR3 sequence is 15 residues long. Germline values: CDR1 SQVTM, CDR2 ANQGSEA. With 1 base clipped from V and 4 bases from J, the junction kept 7 bases outside the gene matches.

The CDR3 protein is CATSRGQNEKLFF. The CDR3 DNA is TGTGCCACCAGCAGAGGTCAAAATGAAAAACTGTTTTTT. The chain carries TRBV15 and TRBJ1-4; D uncertain. This CDR3 is 13 amino acids long. Looked up from germline, CDR1 is LNHNV and CDR2 is YYDKDF (reference sequence). Trimming shortened V by 1 base and J by 5 bases, and 5 bases separated the two germline ends.

The chain has TRBV7-9 and TRBJ2-1, with a weak D call TRBD2 (5 bases). V lost 5 bases and J 3 bases, leaving 11 bases between the germline ends. The germline gives CDR1 SEHNR, CDR2 FQNEAQ (reference sequence). The CDR3 totals 14 residues. For the CDR3, the DNA is TGTGCCAGCAGCGTGGACTGGCTCTACAATGAGCAGTTCTTC. This translates into CASSVDWLYNEQFF.

This clonotype was recorded at least ten times. The chain uses TRBV7-2 and TRBJ2-1, with D possibly called TRBD1 or TRBD2 (5 bases each). The CDR3 runs 13 residues. Trimming left V 1 base short and J 9 bases short, with 10 bases between. Germline CDR1 reads SGHTA; CDR2 reads FQGNSA. The CDR3 reads CASSLVGAGEQFF. DNA for the CDR3: TGTGCCAGCAGCTTAGTAGGGGCGGGTGAGCAGTTCTTC.

This clonotype appeared a few times. The chain has TRBV12-3 or TRBV12-4 and TRBJ1-4; D may be TRBD1 (5 bases). The CDR3 is made up of 14 amino acids. V lost 6 bases to trimming and J lost 6 bases, with 14 bases between them. The DNA of the CDR3 is TGTGCCAGCAGCCCCTCCGGGGGATATGAAAAACTGTTTTTT. This codes for CASSPSGGYEKLFF.

There are many counts of this clonotype. Written as DNA, the CDR3 is TGTGCCAGCAGCTTCCTCCCCCGCGGGGGTCGGTCCGATACGCAGTATTTT. Amino acid sequence: CASSFLPRGGRSDTQYF. This sequence joins TRBV7-3 and TRBJ2-3; 7 bases match TRBD2. The V gene end was trimmed by 3 bases and the J gene end by 6 bases; junction bases not matched to a gene: 15. Per the germline V gene, CDR1 is SGHTA and CDR2 is FQGTGA. The CDR3 loop spans 17 amino acids.

J is TRBJ2-1 and V is TRBV24-1; TRBD2 agrees at 13 bases. The CDR3 covers 16 residues. Germline V gene lookup returns CDR1 KGHDR and CDR2 SFDVKD. The junction had 5 bases not matched to a gene; V was cut back by 5 bases and J by 5 bases. This chain's CDR3 is CATSASGLAGDNEQFF. CDR3 sequence (DNA): TGTGCCACCAGTGCCTCCGGACTAGCGGGGGACAATGAGCAGTTCTTC.

V is TRBV20-1 and J is TRBJ2-7; D gene unclear. CDR1 and CDR2 from the germline V gene are DFQATT and SNEGSKA (reference sequence). Trimming took 3 bases from V and 6 from J, leaving 12 bases between them. The CDR3 consists of 12 residues. In DNA form, the CDR3 reads TGCAGTGCTAGCATTCAGGTCGGCGAGCAGTACTTC. Translated: CSASIQVGEQYF.

This chain uses TRBV20-1 with TRBJ2-7; D might be TRBD1 (6 bases). This CDR3 contains 11 residues. The germline V and J ends were trimmed by 3 bases and 6 bases, with 9 bases remaining between them. Germline CDR1 is DFQATT and CDR2 is SNEGSKA (reference sequence). CDR3 amino acids: CSASSDSEQYF. DNA for the CDR3: TGCAGTGCTAGTTCGGACAGCGAGCAGTACTTC.

The chain carries TRBV7-8 and TRBJ2-3; D gene unclear. CDR3 length: 14 amino acids. Per germline, CDR1 SGHVS and CDR2 FQNEAQ. The V end was cut by 1 base, the J end by 2 bases, with 7 bases between. The DNA of the CDR3 is TGTGCCAGCAGCTTAGGAAGGTTCACAGATACGCAGTATTTT. This codes for CASSLGRFTDTQYF.

The J gene is TRBJ1-2, the V gene TRBV29-1; 12 bases are a match to TRBD1. Germline V gene lookup returns CDR1 SQVTM and CDR2 ANQGSEA. CDR3 length: 19 amino acids. Unmatched junction bases numbered 17, after V lost 6 bases and J lost 0 bases. CDR3 DNA sequence: TGCAGCGTCGCCGGGACAGGGGGCGGTTTAAAAATGTCTAACTATGGCTACACCTTC. This encodes CSVAGTGGGLKMSNYGYTF.

This clonotype has a single count. V usage is TRBV10-3 and J usage is TRBJ2-2; TRBD2 is a possible D gene (6 bases). V was cut by 4 bases and J by 5 bases, with 8 bases left in between. The CDR3 runs to 13 residues. Germline CDR1 and CDR2: ENHRY and SYGVKD. CDR3 amino acids: CAISAGGTGELFF. CDR3 coding DNA: TGTGCCATCAGTGCCGGGGGAACCGGGGAGCTGTTTTTT.

This clonotype was counted between two and nine times. The DNA of the CDR3 is TGTGCCAGCAGCCCCCGCAGCAATGAGCAGTTCTTC. Encoded protein: CASSPRSNEQFF. The V and J genes are TRBV7-2 and TRBJ2-1, with D hard to call. V gave up 5 bases and J gave up 6 bases, with 8 bases separating them. Germline V CDR1 and CDR2: SGHTA, FQGNSA. The CDR3 consists of 12 residues.

This clonotype turned up a few times. The chain has TRBV7-2 and TRBJ2-3; no clear D. The length of the CDR3 is 15 residues. V dropped 1 base and J dropped 0 bases, with 8 bases sitting between them. Germline V lookup: CDR1 SGHTA, CDR2 FQGNSA. The CDR3 spells CASSLGIQSTDTQYF. The CDR3 DNA follows: TGTGCCAGCAGCTTAGGTATTCAGAGCACAGATACGCAGTATTTT.

V gene TRBV15 combines with J gene TRBJ2-1, with D perhaps TRBD2 (5 bases). V shed 0 bases and J shed 0 bases, with 15 bases lying between them. Looked up from germline, CDR1 is LNHNV and CDR2 is YYDKDF (reference sequence). The CDR3 is 18 residues long. The CDR3 loop is CATSREARAGSSYNEQFF. The CDR3, as DNA: TGTGCCACCAGCAGAGAGGCACGGGCGGGTAGCTCCTACAATGAGCAGTTCTTC.

This clonotype appeared a few times. V usage is TRBV29-1 and J usage is TRBJ2-3, with 8 bases aligning to TRBD2. The CDR3 is 13 amino acids. The V gene end was trimmed by 7 bases and the J gene end by 4 bases; junction bases not matched to a gene: 7. Germline assignment: CDR1 SQVTM and CDR2 ANQGSEA. The DNA for the CDR3 is TGCAGCGGATTAGCGGGACCTTCAGATACGCAGTATTTT. It encodes CSGLAGPSDTQYF.

This clonotype was counted only a few times. The J gene is TRBJ1-6, the V gene TRBV15, with a tentative D call TRBD1 (6 bases). Germline V lookup: CDR1 LNHNV, CDR2 YYDKDF (reference sequence). The CDR3 spans 15 residues. Deletions cut 1 base from V and 5 bases from J, with 9 bases between. The DNA of the CDR3 is TGTGCCACCAGCAGAGTACAGGGTGATAATTCACCCCTCCACTTT. It yields the protein CATSRVQGDNSPLHF.

This clonotype was seen a handful of times. One end of the junction is discordant with germline, which a read error may explain. The chain joins TRBV6-5 to TRBJ1-3; TRBD1 agrees at 7 bases. The CDR3 has 13 residues. Germline lookup yields CDR1 MNHEY and CDR2 SVGAGI. CDR3 amino acids: CASSYSPSVQGIF. CDR3 coding DNA: TGTGCCAGCAGTTACTCCCCCTCGGTACAGGGGATTTTT.

V gene TRBV6-1 combines with J gene TRBJ2-3; unclear D gene. The ends were cut back, 6 bases at V and 2 bases at J, with 12 bases in the middle. The CDR3 sequence is 14 residues long. Per germline, CDR1 MNHNS and CDR2 SASEGT. The DNA for the CDR3 is TGTGCCAGCAGGGAGACCGGGCCCACAGATACGCAGTATTTT. Amino acids: CASRETGPTDTQYF.

This clonotype occurred a few times. The rearrangement links TRBV7-9 to TRBJ1-5; TRBD1 might be the D (5 bases). The germline CDR1 and CDR2 sequences are SEHNR and FQNEAQ (reference sequence). V dropped 0 bases and J dropped 0 bases, with 12 bases sitting between them. The CDR3 loop spans 17 amino acids. The CDR3 protein is CASSLARGSSSNQPQHF. Written as DNA, the CDR3 is TGTGCCAGCAGCTTAGCGCGGGGGAGCTCTAGCAATCAGCCCCAGCATTTT. Full variable domain (rest looked up from reference TRBV7-9 and TRBJ1-5): DTGVSQNPRHKITKRGQNVTFRCDPISEHNRLYWYRQTLGQGPEFLTYFQNEAQLEKSRLLSDRFSAERPKGSFSTLEIQRTEQGDSAMYLCASSLARGSSSNQPQHFGDGTRLSIL.

This clonotype has a handful of counts. The rearrangement uses TRBV20-1 and TRBJ2-7; 7 bases fit TRBD1. The trim removed 1 base at V and 3 bases at J, leaving 9 bases unmatched. Germline V gene data show CDR1 as DFQATT and CDR2 as SNEGSKA (reference sequence). The CDR3 length is 15 residues. In DNA form, the CDR3 reads TGCAGTGCTAGAGGAATTGGGCAGGGGGTCTACGAGCAGTACTTC. Amino acids: CSARGIGQGVYEQYF.

The chain uses TRBV7-2 and TRBJ2-5, with TRBD2 as a possible D gene (7 bases). Germline V gives CDR1 SGHTA, CDR2 FQGNSA. The CDR3 length is 15 residues. V dropped 4 bases and J dropped 3 bases, with 15 bases sitting between them. The CDR3 DNA is TGTGCCAGCAGCTCGGGGGGCCGGGGTAAAGAGACCCAGTACTTC. Its translation is CASSSGGRGKETQYF.

V usage is TRBV5-4 and J usage is TRBJ2-4, with D possibly matching TRBD2 (7 bases). The germline V gene has CDR1 SGHNT and CDR2 YYREEE (reference sequence). This CDR3 comprises 15 residues. V was clipped by 0 bases and J by 1 base, with 8 bases between them. CDR3 DNA sequence: TGTGCCAGCAGCTTGGAGGGGGGGGCCAAAAACATTCAGTACTTC. Amino acids: CASSLEGGAKNIQYF. The full variable domain, rest sourced from reference TRBV5-4 and TRBJ2-4, is ETGVTQSPTHLIKTRGQQVTLRCSSQSGHNTVSWYQQALGQGPQFIFQYYREEENGRGNFPPRFSGLQFPNYSSELNVNALELDDSALYLCASSLEGGAKNIQYFGAGTRLSVL.

The CDR3 region is CASSSLPGTGVTDTQYF. The CDR3 DNA follows: TGTGCCAGCAGTTCGCTACCCGGGACAGGGGTAACAGATACGCAGTATTTT. This chain links TRBV27 with TRBJ2-3; 10 positions match TRBD1. The CDR3 extends over 17 amino acids. Germline values: CDR1 MNHEY, CDR2 SMNVEV (reference sequence). Germline trimming cut 4 bases from V and 3 bases from J; bases unmatched to any gene: 10.

V and J are TRBV27 and TRBJ2-7, with D possibly TRBD2 on 5 matching bases. The CDR3 extends over 15 amino acids. V lost 2 bases, J lost 5 bases, and 16 bases lay in between. Per germline, CDR1 MNHEY and CDR2 SMNVEV (reference sequence). In nucleotides, the CDR3 is TGTGCCAGCAGTTTACGGGGTCCCTCTAGGGACGAGCAGTACTTC. Amino acids: CASSLRGPSRDEQYF.